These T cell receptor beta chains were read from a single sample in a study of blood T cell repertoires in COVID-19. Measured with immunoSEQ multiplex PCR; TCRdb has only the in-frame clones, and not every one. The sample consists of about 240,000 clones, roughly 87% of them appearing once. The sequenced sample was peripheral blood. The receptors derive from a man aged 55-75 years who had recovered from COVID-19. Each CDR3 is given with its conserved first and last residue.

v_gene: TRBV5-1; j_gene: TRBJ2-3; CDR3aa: CASSLVTSMADTQYF
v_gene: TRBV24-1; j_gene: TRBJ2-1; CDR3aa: CATSSGGYEQFF
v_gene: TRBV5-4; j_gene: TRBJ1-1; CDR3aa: CASTINTGYTEAFF
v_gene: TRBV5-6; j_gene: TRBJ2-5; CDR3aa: CASSERTAIKAGGETQYF
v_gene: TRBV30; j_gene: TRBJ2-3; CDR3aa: CAWRPGLSTDTQYF
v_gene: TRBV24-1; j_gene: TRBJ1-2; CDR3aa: CATSDSGTFYTF
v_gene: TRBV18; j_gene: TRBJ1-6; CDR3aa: CASSPEHLSGQASF
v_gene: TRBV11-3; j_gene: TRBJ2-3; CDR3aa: CASSGGSADTQYF
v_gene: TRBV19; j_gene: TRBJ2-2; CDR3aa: CASSSYTGELFF
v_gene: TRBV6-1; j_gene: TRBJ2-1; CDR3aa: CASSELGPLANEQFF
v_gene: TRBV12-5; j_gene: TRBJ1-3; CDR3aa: CASVRGSGNTIYF
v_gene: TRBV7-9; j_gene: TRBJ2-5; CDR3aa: CASSLGIRGGEGETQYF
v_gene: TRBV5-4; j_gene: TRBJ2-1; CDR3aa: CASSRTSLTSGGLEQFF
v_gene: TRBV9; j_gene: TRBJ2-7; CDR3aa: CASSSRQGGEQYF
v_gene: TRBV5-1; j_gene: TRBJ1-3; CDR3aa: CASSLGAAMGNTIYF
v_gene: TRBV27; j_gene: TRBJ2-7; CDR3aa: CASRSGANEQYF
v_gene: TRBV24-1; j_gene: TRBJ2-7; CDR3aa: CATSDSRQGARYEQYF
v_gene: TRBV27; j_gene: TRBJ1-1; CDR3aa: CASSLSQGMNTEAFF
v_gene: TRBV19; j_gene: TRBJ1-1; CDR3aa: CASSIPQGLMNTEAFF
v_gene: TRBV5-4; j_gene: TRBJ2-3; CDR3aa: CASSLQGADTQYF
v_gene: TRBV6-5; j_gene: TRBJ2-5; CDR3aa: CASSGTGGSETQYF
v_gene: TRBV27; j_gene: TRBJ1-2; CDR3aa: CASSNQGFNYGYTF
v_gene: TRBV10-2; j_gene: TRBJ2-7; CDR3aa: CASSDYGQGVVAYEQYF
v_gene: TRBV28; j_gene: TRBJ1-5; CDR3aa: CASSSPGGNQPQHF
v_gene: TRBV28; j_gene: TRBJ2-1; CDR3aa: CASSPLRDFSYNEQFF
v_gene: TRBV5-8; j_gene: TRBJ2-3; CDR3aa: CASSSETGPDTQYF
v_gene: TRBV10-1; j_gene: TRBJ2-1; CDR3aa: CASSGTGTSGAKSSYNEQFF
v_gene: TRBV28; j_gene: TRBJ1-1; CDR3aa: CASSSYTEAFF
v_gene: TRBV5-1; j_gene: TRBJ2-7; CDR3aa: CASGIRDTRYEQYF
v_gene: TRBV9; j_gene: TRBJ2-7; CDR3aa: CASSVRDRGAYEQYF
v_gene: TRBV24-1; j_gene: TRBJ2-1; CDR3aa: CATSEWDRGGHSEQFF
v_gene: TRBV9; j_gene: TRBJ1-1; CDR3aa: CASSVLSSTEAFF
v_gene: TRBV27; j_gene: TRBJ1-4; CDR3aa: CASSPRSRDRGEKLFF
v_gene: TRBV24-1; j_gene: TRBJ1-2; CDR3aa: CATSERKQGTYTF
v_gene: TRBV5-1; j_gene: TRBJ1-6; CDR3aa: CASSLRAGGGNSPLHF
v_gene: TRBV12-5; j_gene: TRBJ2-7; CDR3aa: CASGSSSGYSSYEQYF
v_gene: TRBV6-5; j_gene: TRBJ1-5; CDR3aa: CAVGGKINQPQHF
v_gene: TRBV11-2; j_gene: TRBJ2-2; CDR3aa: CASSSGITGELFF
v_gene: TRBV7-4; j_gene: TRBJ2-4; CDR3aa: CASRRGLAGPPEGNIQYF
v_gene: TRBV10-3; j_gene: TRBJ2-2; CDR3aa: CAISRGLEGGELFF
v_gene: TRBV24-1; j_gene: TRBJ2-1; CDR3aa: CATSGGILEGNEQFF
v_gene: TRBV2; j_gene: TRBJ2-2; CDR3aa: CASAWGVSGELFF
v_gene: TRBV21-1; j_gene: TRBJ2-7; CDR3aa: CASSNIQGCSYEQYF
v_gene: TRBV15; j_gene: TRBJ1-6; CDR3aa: CATSREQMAGNNSPLHF
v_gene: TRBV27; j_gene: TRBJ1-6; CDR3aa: CASSIYRGSNSPLHF